The rows below give T cell receptor beta chains drawn from one sample of a study of T-cell memory formation after mild COVID-19. TCRdb re-called the 5' RACE reads with MiXCR, one entry per CDR3 protein. The repertoire holds some 320,000 distinct CDR3 sequences, with roughly 13% as singletons. Sequenced sample: PBMCs or a T cell subset sorted from them (not recorded which). The source of these receptors is a man aged 18 to 29 who had mild COVID-19 (a few samples of this study predate the infection). Cell type and time point are not known. The conserved cysteine and the conserved F or W are not part of the CDR3 here.

V gene	CDR3 length	J gene	CDR3 protein
TRBV5-1	12	TRBJ2-3	ASSLGSAGDTQY
TRBV4-1	12	TRBJ1-1	ASSQDGGSTEAF
TRBV28	12	TRBJ1-1	ASSLRGRDTEAF
TRBV12-3/TRBV12-4	15	TRBJ2-1	ASSLAPGLAVNNEQF
TRBV5-1	13	TRBJ1-2	ASHLQGASGYGYT
TRBV9	12	TRBJ2-3	ASSGAVSTDTQY
TRBV27	14	TRBJ2-1	ASSRAPGLRLNEQF
TRBV5-1	12	TRBJ2-3	ASSRAQGVDTQY
TRBV20-1	8	TRBJ2-1	SARNYEQF
TRBV7-9	11	TRBJ2-1	ASIHQGLREQF
TRBV20-1	13	TRBJ1-5	SAERTGVDNQPQH
TRBV3-1	13	TRBJ1-2	ASSPSVGTQYGYT
TRBV4-2	11	TRBJ2-1	ASSHSVANEQF
TRBV28	11	TRBJ1-2	ASRGVAGDGYT
TRBV6-5	16	TRBJ2-3	ASSYSHQDPYVPDTQY
TRBV6-1	11	TRBJ2-2	ASSWLGAGELF
TRBV18	11	TRBJ1-2	ASSPPINYGYT
TRBV15	13	TRBJ2-1	ATAGGRAYYNEQF
TRBV7-2	12	TRBJ2-3	ASSAVGYTDTQY
TRBV5-5	12	TRBJ1-2	ASSLVPRTYGYT
TRBV3-1	11	TRBJ2-3	ASSQFLTDTQY
TRBV28	10	TRBJ2-7	ASMVHPYEQY
TRBV9	10	TRBJ2-1	ASSPDYNEQF
TRBV11-2	12	TRBJ2-1	ASSAEGVWNEQF
TRBV5-1	12	TRBJ1-1	ASSFRQLNTEAF
TRBV4-1	19	TRBJ2-1	ASSQNVVFTSSVSSYNEQF
TRBV7-2	11	TRBJ1-4	ASSQDPLEKLF
TRBV6-6	12	TRBJ2-1	ASSYPVRGGEQF
TRBV11-2	15	TRBJ1-1	ASSLDGGGGMNTEAF
TRBV7-8	11	TRBJ1-2	ASSLRTGKGYT
TRBV5-5	12	TRBJ2-3	ASSGDSFTDTQY
TRBV29-1	12	TRBJ1-1	STIQGAENTEAF
TRBV6-1	12	TRBJ2-2	ASSEVPNTGELF
TRBV4-2	12	TRBJ2-6	ASSPLGGANVLT